Listed below are T cell receptor beta chains from one sample, sequenced in a study of cytomegalovirus exposure and HLA in healthy donors. Method: immunoSEQ multiplex PCR; TCRdb's copy keeps in-frame clones and lacks some. The table has a few hundred thousand clones, around 80% seen once; the top ten hold about 7.5%. The sample taken for sequencing was PBMCs. The receptors derive from a woman aged 55-69 years in good health and CMV-seropositive. Each CDR3 is given with its conserved first and last residue. The D gene is left open where the match is weak. Rows may omit the clone size; those that give it use once, few, many or a size class.

len | j_gene | d_gene | v_gene | abundance | CDR3aa | CDR3nt
13 | TRBJ2-7 | NA | TRBV18 | NA | CASSPPRRSEQYF | TGTGCCAGCTCACCACCCCGGAGGAGCGAGCAGTACTTC
15 | TRBJ2-7 | NA | TRBV28 | NA | CASLRLGGASYEQYF | TGTGCCAGCCTGCGCTTGGGGGGGGCCTCCTACGAGCAGTACTTC
15 | TRBJ1-4 | NA | TRBV7-9 | NA | CASSLGSGRGEKLFF | TGTGCCAGCAGCTTGGGTTCGGGCCGGGGTGAAAAACTGTTTTTT
15 | TRBJ2-4 | NA | TRBV5-1 | once | CASSQKQGTKNIQYF | TGCGCCAGCAGCCAAAAACAGGGTACCAAAAACATTCAGTACTTC
13 | TRBJ1-5 | NA | TRBV30 | NA | CAWRTGTNQPQHF | TGTGCCTGGAGGACAGGCACGAATCAGCCCCAGCATTTT
17 | TRBJ2-7 | TRBD1 | TRBV5-6 | few | CASSSTTPGTGGYEQYF | TGTGCCAGCAGCTCGACGACCCCCGGGACAGGGGGTTACGAGCAGTACTTC
16 | TRBJ2-5 | TRBD2 | TRBV7-9 | NA | CASSTSWREGTETQYF | TGTGCCAGCAGCACCTCCTGGCGGGAGGGTACCGAGACCCAGTACTTC
14 | TRBJ1-1 | NA | TRBV13 | once | CASSLAGGNTEAFF | TGTGCCAGCAGCTTAGCGGGTGGGAACACTGAAGCTTTCTTT
15 | TRBJ1-5 | TRBD1 | TRBV6-5 | few | CASSLGQGIGQPQHF | TGTGCCAGCAGTCTCGGACAGGGTATCGGTCAGCCCCAGCATTTT
17 | TRBJ1-4 | TRBD1 | TRBV23-1 | NA | CASSRGGQGEDYEKLFF | TGCGCCAGCAGTCGGGGAGGACAGGGTGAGGATTATGAAAAACTGTTTTTT
16 | TRBJ1-5 | TRBD1 | TRBV5-5 | NA | CASSPPPGGSNQPQHF | TGTGCCAGCAGCCCCCCACCAGGGGGGAGCAATCAGCCCCAGCATTTT